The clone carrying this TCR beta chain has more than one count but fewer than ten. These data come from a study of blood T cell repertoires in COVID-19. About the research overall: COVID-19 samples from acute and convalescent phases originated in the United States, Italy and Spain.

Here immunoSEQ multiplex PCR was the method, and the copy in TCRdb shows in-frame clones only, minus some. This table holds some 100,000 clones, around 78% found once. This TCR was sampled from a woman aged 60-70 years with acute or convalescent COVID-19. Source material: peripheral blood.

CDR3 DNA: TGTGCCAGCAGCTTAGCGGGGGACTTTAACTATGGCTACACCTTC. It codes for CASSLAGDFNYGYTF. The chain employs TRBV7-6 and TRBJ1-2; a weak D match, TRBD1 (5 bases). V gave up 0 bases and J gave up 1 base, with 9 bases separating them. There are 15 residues in the CDR3. Germline values: CDR1 SGHVS, CDR2 FNYEAQ.